These 11 T cell receptor beta chains were sequenced from one sample in a study of shared clonotypes between healthy human individuals. The protocol was immunoSEQ multiplex PCR, while the TCRdb copy is restricted to in-frame clones and leaves out a portion. The sample comprises 2.5 million or so clones, around nine tenths of which are singletons, and under 0.15% rests with the top ten. Material: naive CD4+ T cells sorted from blood. Sample subset: CD45RA+ positively selected. The receptor source for this set is a man between 18 and 29 years old in good health.

This clone was counted between two and nine times. Other DNA sequences in this specimen translate into the identical CDR3. This sequence joins TRBV19 and TRBJ2-7; possible D gene TRBD1, 7 bases. From germline, CDR1 is LNHDA and CDR2 SQIVND (reference sequence). Trimming left V 2 bases short and J 3 bases short, with 8 bases between. This CDR3 has 13 residues. The CDR3 is CASSIQGGYEQYF. The CDR3 region has the DNA TGTGCCAGTAGTATACAGGGGGGCTACGAGCAGTACTTC.

The chain uses TRBV15 and TRBJ1-1; D is ambiguous. The CDR3 covers 13 residues. The ends were cut back, 1 base at V and 3 bases at J, with 6 bases in the middle. Per the germline V gene, CDR1 is LNHNV and CDR2 is YYDKDF (reference sequence). CDR3 loop: CATSRVLYTEAFF. DNA for the CDR3: TGTGCCACCAGCAGAGTTCTGTACACTGAAGCTTTCTTT.

The chain links TRBV14 to TRBJ2-2; 9 nucleotides match TRBD1. This CDR3 is 15 amino acids long. Germline CDR1 SGHDN, CDR2 FVKESK. Unmatched junction bases numbered 5, after V lost 4 bases and J lost 5 bases. The CDR3 loop reads CASSRPGTGTGELFF. For the CDR3, the DNA is TGTGCCAGCAGCCGACCGGGGACAGGGACCGGGGAGCTGTTTTTT.

V usage is TRBV5-4 and J usage is TRBJ2-2; D is unclear. Trimming left V 4 bases short and J 7 bases short, with 11 bases between. The CDR3 length is 13 residues. Looked up from germline, CDR1 is SGHNT and CDR2 is YYREEE (reference sequence). The CDR3 reads CASSLDPSGELFF. The CDR3, as DNA: TGTGCCAGCAGCCTAGATCCCAGCGGGGAGCTGTTTTTT.

The CDR3 coding sequence is TGCGCCAGCAGTTCCGGGGGGGTAGGTGGAACAGATACGCAGTATTTT. Its protein is CASSSGGVGGTDTQYF. J is TRBJ2-3 and V is TRBV5-1; 8 nucleotides agree with TRBD2. The germline V gene has CDR1 SGHRS and CDR2 YFSETQ. This CDR3 contains 16 residues. With 5 bases clipped from V and 3 bases from J, the junction kept 11 bases outside the gene matches.

The chain links TRBV11-2 to TRBJ2-3; possible D gene TRBD2, 6 bases. Trimming took off 1 base at V and 2 bases at J, with 22 bases between the two ends. Germline V gene sequence: CDR1 SGHAT, CDR2 FQNNGV. CDR3 size: 19 residues. Here the CDR3 reads CASSLGRGGPQLFTDTQYF. The CDR3, as DNA: TGTGCCAGCAGCTTAGGTAGGGGAGGCCCACAGCTTTTCACAGATACGCAGTATTTT.

The chain recombines TRBV6-5 with TRBJ1-2, with D possibly TRBD1 on 6 matching bases. The CDR3 has 14 residues. V lost 2 bases, J lost 8 bases, and 15 bases lay in between. CDR1 is MNHEY, CDR2 SVGAGI, per germline. This CDR3 is CASSYLTGFAGYTF. In DNA form, the CDR3 reads TGTGCCAGCAGTTACCTAACAGGGTTCGCGGGCTACACCTTC.

The sample holds a few counts of this clone. The J gene is TRBJ1-5, the V gene TRBV19, with TRBD1 matching over 8 bases. The junction had 9 bases not matched to a gene; V was cut back by 7 bases and J by 7 bases. This CDR3 has 14 residues. In germline, CDR1 is LNHDA, CDR2 SQIVND (reference sequence). The CDR3 bases are TGTGCCAGTACCGATGACAGGGGCGGGCAGCCCCAGCATTTT. Translating gives CASTDDRGGQPQHF.

Only one count was recorded for this clone. V gene TRBV27 combines with J gene TRBJ2-2, with D perhaps TRBD2 (5 bases). With 6 bases removed from V and 5 bases from J, the gap between germline ends came to 7 bases. The CDR3 has 12 amino acids. Germline V gene sequence: CDR1 MNHEY, CDR2 SMNVEV (reference sequence). The CDR3 reads CASSRGTGELFF. Here the CDR3 DNA reads TGTGCCAGCAGCCGGGGTACCGGGGAGCTGTTTTTT.

This chain connects TRBV5-5 to TRBJ2-5; TRBD1 aligns across 7 bases. This CDR3 comprises 17 residues. V shed 5 bases and J 4 bases; nucleotides not matched to a gene: 17. CDR1 is SGHKS and CDR2 is YYEKEE in the germline V gene (reference sequence). The CDR3 DNA sequence: TGTGCCAGCAGTACCCCAAGACAGGGTTCAGTCCGAGAGACCCAGTACTTC. Its protein is CASSTPRQGSVRETQYF.

The V gene is TRBV5-1, the J gene TRBJ1-1; TRBD1 is a possible D gene (5 bases). Germline V lookup: CDR1 SGHRS, CDR2 YFSETQ. CDR3 length equals 13 residues. V lost 3 bases to trimming and J lost 6 bases, with 12 bases between them. CDR3 region: CASSSAGDPEAFF. CDR3 DNA sequence: TGCGCCAGCAGCTCGGCTGGGGACCCTGAAGCTTTCTTT. Together with reference TRBV5-1 and TRBJ1-1, the CDR3 gives the full variable domain: KAGVTQTPRYLIKTRGQQVTLSCSPISGHRSVSWYQQTPGQGLQFLFEYFSETQRNKGNFPGRFSGRQFSNSRSEMNVSTLELGDSALYLCASSSAGDPEAFFGQGTRLTVV.